The 24 T cell receptor beta chains reported below all come from one sample, sequenced in a study of T cells after yellow fever vaccination (dated by TCRdb to between 2018 and 2020). The library was obtained by 5' RACE. The reads were generated on an Illumina HiSeq 2500. The public reads were reprocessed in TCRdb via fastp at Q25 and MiXCR, keeping in-frame beta chains. Identical CDR3 protein sequences are pooled into one entry, listed with their most common genes and DNA. Here the sample has roughly 45,000 distinct CDR3 sequences; 6.8% occur a single time. Approximately 15% of the sample rests with the top ten. According to the study, the label for this sample's treatment or condition signals: live attenuated yellow fever vaccine strain. The sample was CD8+ T cells not binding an NS4B(214-222) dextramer, sorted from PBMCs, taken 45 days after the yellow fever booster vaccination. This specimen's cell subset or site label, interpreted: NS4B epitope dextramer-negative CD8 T cells. The receptor set was obtained from a man aged 30 to 45 who received the YFV17D yellow fever vaccine.

The CDR3 spells CASSYSGATNEKLFF. CDR3 in DNA: TGTGCCAGCAGTTACTCGGGGGCAACTAATGAAAAACTGTTTTTT. The chain combines TRBV6-5 with TRBJ1-4; D possibly corresponds to TRBD1 (5 bases). The CDR3 covers 15 residues. CDR1 and CDR2 (germline): MNHEY, SVGAGI. V shed 0 bases and J shed 0 bases, with 5 bases lying between them.

On this clonotype: A read error is possible here, since a much larger clone lies one base away. The chain is built from TRBV4-2 and TRBJ2-3, with 7 bases lining up with TRBD2. Germline V gives CDR1 LGHNA, CDR2 YNFKEQ. This CDR3 region has 18 residues. In DNA, the CDR3 is TGTGCCCGCAGCCAAGATTTTTACCGCGGGAGCGGAACAGATACGCAGTATTTT. Its protein is CARSQDFYRGSGTDTQYF.

The genes are TRBV19 and TRBJ2-7, with no clear D. Germline CDR1 and CDR2: LNHDA and SQIVND (reference sequence). Trimming pared 8 bases from V and 3 bases from J, leaving 23 bases between. The CDR3 consists of 16 residues. CDR3 nucleotides: TGTGCCAGTTCACCAAGTGACCCCGGCCCGCTCTACGAGCAGTACTTC. It encodes CASSPSDPGPLYEQYF. The complete variable domain, with remaining parts taken from reference TRBV19 and TRBJ2-7, reads DGGITQSPKYLFRKEGQNVTLSCEQNLNHDAMYWYRQDPGQGLRLIYYSQIVNDFQKGDIAEGYSVSREKKESFPLTVTSAQKNPTAFYLCASSPSDPGPLYEQYFGPGTRLTVT.

The chain joins TRBV7-4 to TRBJ2-3; no clear D gene. This CDR3 has 15 residues. CDR1 is SGHVT, CDR2 SQSDAQ, per germline. The V gene lost 7 bases and the J gene lost 4 bases, with 18 bases spanning the gap. CDR3 nucleotide sequence: TGTGCCAGCACCAAGGGCCTCCTTCGGGCAGATACGCAGTATTTT. Residues: CASTKGLLRADTQYF.

This clonotype was seen many times. The CDR3 spells CASSLPFNRGSGELFF. CDR3 in DNA: TGTGCCAGCAGCTTACCCTTTAACCGGGGGTCCGGGGAGCTGTTTTTT. The chain carries TRBV7-2 and TRBJ2-2; D might be TRBD2 (6 bases). Germline CDR1 is SGHTA and CDR2 is FQGNSA. Trimming shortened V by 2 bases and J by 6 bases, and 16 bases separated the two germline ends. This CDR3 comprises 16 residues.

This clonotype occurred many times. This chain joins TRBV29-1 and TRBJ2-1; TRBD2 matches 7 bases. The CDR3 loop spans 13 amino acids. CDR1 and CDR2 from the germline V gene are SQVTM and ANQGSEA. V lost 8 bases, J lost 5 bases, and 9 bases stayed unmatched. This chain's CDR3 is CSTFGRGNNEQFF. CDR3 DNA sequence: TGCAGCACGTTCGGGCGGGGGAACAATGAGCAGTTCTTC.

This clonotype was seen repeatedly, ten times or more. The genes are TRBV5-1 and TRBJ2-5, with 7 bases lining up with TRBD2. CDR3 length: 14 amino acids. Germline assignment: CDR1 SGHRS and CDR2 YFSETQ. V shed 0 bases, J shed 9 bases, and the junction held 8 bases outside the gene matches. The CDR3 DNA follows: TGCGCCAGCAGCTTGGCTAGCGGTGATTGGGCCCAGTACTTC. This gives the protein CASSLASGDWAQYF.

This clonotype was detected ten times or more. The V gene is TRBV11-2, the J gene TRBJ2-1, with no clear D. The CDR3 has 14 residues. Trimming removed 3 bases at V and 3 bases at J, with 9 bases between. Germline V gives CDR1 SGHAT, CDR2 FQNNGV. This chain's CDR3 is CASSFDDHYNEQFF. In DNA, the CDR3 is TGTGCCAGCAGCTTCGACGACCACTACAATGAGCAGTTCTTC.

The rearrangement uses TRBV12-3 or TRBV12-4 and TRBJ1-1; 7 bases agree with TRBD1. V gave up 4 bases and J gave up 7 bases; unmatched junction bases: 6. There are 13 residues in the CDR3. The CDR3 is CASSSPGGLEAFF. The CDR3 DNA reads TGTGCCAGCAGTTCCCCAGGGGGTCTTGAAGCTTTCTTT.

To note about this clonotype: This may arise from a read error, as a much more abundant clone is one base away. The chain has TRBV12-3 or TRBV12-4 and TRBJ2-2; perhaps TRBD1 as D (5 bases). V was trimmed by 10 bases and J by 13 bases, leaving 16 bases between them. This CDR3 spans 11 amino acids. CDR3 sequence (DNA): TGTGCCACCCAGGGTCGGCAGGGGCTGTTTTTT. Encoded protein: CATQGRQGLFF.

This clonotype was detected many times. The rearrangement joins TRBV9 to TRBJ2-3; possibly TRBD2 for D (5 bases). The germline gives CDR1 SGDLS, CDR2 YYNGEE. Trimming removed 0 bases at V and 1 base at J, with 12 bases between. CDR3 length: 16 amino acids. The CDR3 DNA is TGTGCCAGCAGCGTAGCTGGAGCCGGGGGCACAGATACGCAGTATTTT. Translated, it gives CASSVAGAGGTDTQYF.

This clonotype appeared once. Being one base from a much bigger clone, this may be a read error. This chain connects TRBV27 to TRBJ2-5, with 7 positions matching TRBD1. From germline, CDR1 is MNHEY and CDR2 SMNVEV (reference sequence). V trimming: 2 bases; J trimming: 9 bases; junction bases outside the gene matches: 15. The CDR3 contains 16 residues. DNA for the CDR3: TGTGCCAGCAGTTTAGTGGCGGTACAGGGGTTTCTTTCCCAGTACTTC. Its protein is CASSLVAVQGFLSQYF.

This clonotype was recorded at least ten times. The chain employs TRBV28 and TRBJ2-1; no reliable D call. The V end lost 4 bases, the J end lost 0 bases, and 13 bases lay between the germline ends. The CDR3 extends over 16 amino acids. Germline loops: CDR1 MDHEN, CDR2 SYDVKM. CDR3 sequence: CASSWSPGRSYNEQFF. CDR3 nucleotide sequence: TGTGCCAGCAGTTGGAGCCCTGGGCGCTCCTACAATGAGCAGTTCTTC. The variable domain in full, with the rest retrieved from reference TRBV28 and TRBJ2-1, is DVKVTQSSRYLVKRTGEKVFLECVQDMDHENMFWYRQDPGLGLRLIYFSYDVKMKEKGDIPEGYSVSREKKERFSLILESASTNQTSMYLCASSWSPGRSYNEQFFGPGTRLTVL.

This clonotype was seen more than once but under ten times. The rearrangement uses TRBV6-2 or TRBV6-3 and TRBJ2-7; 7 positions agree with TRBD2. CDR1 and CDR2 from the germline V gene are MNHEY and SVGEGT. J gave up 4 bases and V 5 bases, and 14 bases lay outside the gene matches. The CDR3 spans 16 residues. CDR3 sequence (DNA): TGTGCCAGCAGTCCCCAGGGCGGGAGCCGCCGATACGAGCAGTACTTC. This encodes CASSPQGGSRRYEQYF.

This clonotype occurred a few times. The chain recombines TRBV11-2 with TRBJ2-4, with TRBD2 matching over 7 bases. The CDR3 sequence is 15 residues long. V was clipped by 5 bases and J by 8 bases; unmatched bases: 12. CDR1 is SGHAT and CDR2 is FQNNGV in the germline V gene. CDR3 bases: TGTGCCAGCAGCCGCTTCGGAGGAGCGGGATACATTCAGTACTTC. Translation gives CASSRFGGAGYIQYF. The entire variable domain, with the rest obtained from reference TRBV11-2 and TRBJ2-4, is as follows: EAGVAQSPRYKIIEKRQSVAFWCNPISGHATLYWYQQILGQGPKLLIQFQNNGVVDDSQLPKDRFSAERLKGVDSTLKIQPAKLEDSAVYLCASSRFGGAGYIQYFGAGTRLSVL.

The rearrangement links TRBV20-1 to TRBJ2-7; 11 positions agree with TRBD1. Germline CDR1 is DFQATT and CDR2 is SNEGSKA (reference sequence). The CDR3 is 15 amino acids. After removal of 4 bases from V and 4 bases from J, the junction contained 9 bases not matched to a gene. As DNA, the CDR3 is TGCAGTGCTACTCCCCGGGACAGGGGGTCGTACGAGCAGTACTTC. It is translated as CSATPRDRGSYEQYF.

This clonotype was detected many times. V gene TRBV9 combines with J gene TRBJ2-2; unclear D gene. V shed 0 bases and J shed 4 bases, with 13 bases lying between them. The CDR3 has 16 residues. Germline loops: CDR1 SGDLS, CDR2 YYNGEE. CDR3 residues: CASSVGLPSPTGELFF. The CDR3 nucleotides read TGTGCCAGCAGCGTAGGCTTACCCTCGCCCACCGGGGAGCTGTTTTTT.

In its sample, this clonotype was seen a few times. This chain links TRBV18 with TRBJ1-5; a weak D match, TRBD1 (5 bases). From germline, CDR1 is KGHSH and CDR2 LQKENI. Trimming shortened V by 5 bases and J by 5 bases, and 19 bases separated the two germline ends. The CDR3 loop spans 16 amino acids. CDR3 nucleotide sequence: TGTGCCAGCTCATTTGAACCCGGGGCCCTTGATCAGCCCCAGCATTTT. It translates to CASSFEPGALDQPQHF.

The chain carries TRBV27 and TRBJ1-6; 7 bases agree with TRBD1. Trimming took 4 bases from V and 5 from J; bases not matched to a gene: 5. Germline V gene sequence: CDR1 MNHEY, CDR2 SMNVEV (reference sequence). This CDR3 region has 15 residues. The CDR3 sequence: CASSSGTVNNSPLHF. CDR3 in DNA: TGTGCCAGCAGTTCCGGGACAGTAAATAATTCACCCCTCCACTTT.

Ten or more counts support this clonotype. The chain recombines TRBV29-1 with TRBJ2-1; the match to TRBD2 covers 10 bases. The ends lost 7 bases at V and 5 bases at J; junction bases unmatched: 5. Per the germline V gene, CDR1 is SQVTM and CDR2 is ANQGSEA. The CDR3 covers 13 residues. CDR3 coding DNA: TGCAGCGCTAGCGGGAGCGCCGACAATGAGCAGTTCTTC. Translated, it gives CSASGSADNEQFF.

This clonotype appeared many times. This chain connects TRBV19 to TRBJ2-2, with 13 nucleotides matching TRBD2. CDR1 and CDR2 from the germline V gene are LNHDA and SQIVND (reference sequence). The J segment lost 2 bases and the V segment lost 9 bases, leaving 6 bases of the junction unmatched. This CDR3 contains 16 residues. The DNA of the CDR3 is TGTGCCAGCATTGGACTAGCGGGAGCCAACACCGGGGAGCTGTTTTTT. As protein: CASIGLAGANTGELFF.

This clonotype was seen ten or more times. Here the CDR3 DNA reads TGTGCCAGCAGCTTCGGACAGGGAGACTATGGCTACACCTTC. This codes for CASSFGQGDYGYTF. This chain uses TRBV11-2 with TRBJ1-2, with TRBD1 matching 8 bases. The junction had 3 bases not matched to a gene; V was cut back by 3 bases and J by 3 bases. The germline V gene has CDR1 SGHAT and CDR2 FQNNGV. The CDR3 spans 14 residues.

At least ten counts were recorded for this clonotype. The CDR3 DNA reads as TGTGCCAGCAGTTACGGGGTATCGAACACCGGGGAGCTGTTTTTT. It specifies CASSYGVSNTGELFF. This chain uses TRBV6-5 with TRBJ2-2; D not certain. With 2 bases removed from V and 0 bases from J, the gap between germline ends came to 7 bases. Per germline, CDR1 MNHEY and CDR2 SVGAGI. The CDR3 contains 15 residues.

V is TRBV4-1 and J is TRBJ1-1; D perhaps matches TRBD1 (6 bases). With 6 bases removed from V and 1 base from J, the gap between germline ends came to 9 bases. Germline CDR1 and CDR2: MGHRA and YSYEKL. The length of the CDR3 is 13 residues. The chain's CDR3 is CASRGAANTEAFF. The CDR3, as DNA: TGCGCCAGCAGGGGGGCAGCGAACACTGAAGCTTTCTTT.